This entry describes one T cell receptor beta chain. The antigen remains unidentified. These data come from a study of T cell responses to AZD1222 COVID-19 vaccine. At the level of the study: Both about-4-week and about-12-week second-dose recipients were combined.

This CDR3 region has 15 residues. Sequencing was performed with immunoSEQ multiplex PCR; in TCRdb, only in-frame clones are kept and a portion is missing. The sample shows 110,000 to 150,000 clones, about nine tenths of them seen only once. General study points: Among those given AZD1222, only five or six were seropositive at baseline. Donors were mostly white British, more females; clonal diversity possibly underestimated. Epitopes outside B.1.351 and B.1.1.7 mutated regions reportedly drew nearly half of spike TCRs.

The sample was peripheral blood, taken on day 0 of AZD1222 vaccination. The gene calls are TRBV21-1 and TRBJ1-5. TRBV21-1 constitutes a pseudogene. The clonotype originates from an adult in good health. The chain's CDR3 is CASLKDYFGNQPQHF. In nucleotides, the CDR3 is TGTGCCAGTCTCAAAGACTACTTTGGCAATCAGCCCCAGCATTTT.